This T cell receptor (beta chain) was recorded in a study of T cell clusters in autoimmune cytopenias. This clonotype is identified as medium-sized (0.01 to 0.1%) from frequency. TRB was amplified from roughly 250 ng of peripheral blood genomic DNA per sample. Germline lookup yields CDR1 SGHTA and CDR2 FQGNSA. The CDR3 is made up of 14 amino acids. Multiplex touch-down PCR amplified TRB using TRB-A and TRB-B pools in one tube. No DNA is given; TCRdb re-called the multiplex PCR reads and lists each CDR3 protein once. The table lists about 12,000 distinct CDR3 sequences. These data were also filed under a second study, of T cell repertoires in aging, cancer and after chemotherapy.

Sequenced: peripheral blood. This rearrangement joins TRBV7-2 to TRBJ1-1; TCRdb calls TRBD1, which cannot be checked without DNA. The receptor's source is a human donor in good health. The CDR3: CASRQGRASTEAFF.